This TCR beta chain was documented in a study of blood T cell repertoires in COVID-19. At the level of the study: T cells, B-cell-depleted T cells, or PBMCs supplied cDNA or gDNA.

This CDR3 is 13 amino acids long. Per the germline V gene, CDR1 is SQVTM and CDR2 is ANQGSEA. V dropped 7 bases and J dropped 6; count of bases not matched to a gene: 9. The protocol was immunoSEQ multiplex PCR, while the TCRdb copy is restricted to in-frame clones and leaves out a portion. Of fewer than 250,000 clones in the sample, around 82% are singletons; the top ten hold less than 3.5%. This chain joins TRBV29-1 and TRBJ2-5; 9 bases align to TRBD1. The sample consisted of peripheral blood. The receptor's source is a man aged 50-60 years with active or convalescent COVID-19. The CDR3 DNA sequence: TGCAGCGGAGGGACAGGGCTTCGGAAGACCCAGTACTTC. Protein sequence: CSGGTGLRKTQYF.